These 14 T cell receptor beta chains share one sample of origin, sequenced in a study of blood T cell repertoires in COVID-19. The method was immunoSEQ multiplex PCR; TCRdb's version includes in-frame clones alone and lacks a portion of them. The table lists about 300,000 clones, about nine tenths of them singletons. Sequenced input: PBMCs or T cells enriched from blood (not recorded which). Receptors originate from a woman aged 18-29 years who had recovered from COVID-19.

The rearrangement uses TRBV10-3 and TRBJ2-3, with D unclear. CDR3 length: 12 amino acids. Trimming stripped 6 bases from V and 5 bases from J, with 9 bases between. Germline V gene lookup returns CDR1 ENHRY and CDR2 SYGVKD. CDR3 nucleotides: TGTGCCATCAGCGGAGATTTAGATACGCAGTATTTT. Translating it yields CAISGDLDTQYF.

The chain uses TRBV19 and TRBJ1-5; D perhaps matches TRBD1 (6 bases). This CDR3 comprises 15 residues. Germline V lookup: CDR1 LNHDA, CDR2 SQIVND (reference sequence). V was trimmed by 6 bases and J by 5 bases, leaving 17 bases between them. CDR3 in DNA: TGTGCCAGTAGGGGGTCAGGCAGGGGCTATCAGCCCCAGCATTTT. This codes for CASRGSGRGYQPQHF.

The gene calls are TRBV4-3 and TRBJ2-6, with 8 bases identical to TRBD2. CDR1 and CDR2 from the germline V gene are LGHNA and YSLEER. Germline trimming cut 0 bases from V and 0 bases from J; bases unmatched to any gene: 7. CDR3 length: 19 residues. This chain's CDR3 is CASSQDGPRGASGANVLTF. CDR3 nucleotide sequence: TGCGCCAGCAGCCAAGATGGGCCGCGGGGGGCCTCTGGGGCCAACGTCCTGACTTTC.

The rearrangement uses TRBV27 and TRBJ2-2; D call uncertain. The germline CDR1 and CDR2 sequences are MNHEY and SMNVEV (reference sequence). The length of the CDR3 is 11 residues. V lost 6 bases and J 5 bases, leaving 4 bases between the germline ends. The CDR3 nucleotides are TGTGCCAGCAGCGGGACCGGGGAGCTGTTTTTT. This translates into CASSGTGELFF.

The chain has TRBV27 and TRBJ1-4; TRBD1 might be the D (5 bases). The CDR3 sequence is 14 residues long. V was trimmed by 4 bases and J by 4 bases, leaving 10 bases between them. The germline gives CDR1 MNHEY, CDR2 SMNVEV (reference sequence). CDR3 in amino acids: CASSWGGINEKLFF. In nucleotides, the CDR3 is TGTGCCAGCAGTTGGGGGGGAATTAATGAAAAACTGTTTTTT.

The V gene is TRBV9, the J gene TRBJ1-3, with D unresolved. The CDR3 has 15 amino acids. Germline values: CDR1 SGDLS, CDR2 YYNGEE. V shed 0 bases and J shed 3 bases, with 10 bases lying between them. The CDR3 protein is CASSVELGDGNTIYF. The CDR3, as DNA: TGTGCCAGCAGCGTAGAACTAGGAGATGGAAACACCATATATTTT.

This clone appeared a few times. The chain carries TRBV5-5 and TRBJ1-3, with D unclear. The germline V gene encodes CDR1 SGHKS and CDR2 YYEKEE (reference sequence). The CDR3 spans 14 residues. Trimming took 2 bases from V and 4 from J, leaving 10 bases between them. CDR3 in amino acids: CASSLQIHGNTIYF. CDR3 sequence (DNA): TGTGCCAGCAGCTTACAGATTCACGGAAACACCATATATTTT.

This clone was observed a handful of times. The chain carries TRBV28 and TRBJ2-7; D perhaps matches TRBD2 (5 bases). The CDR3 sequence is 20 residues long. The germline CDR1 and CDR2 sequences are MDHEN and SYDVKM. Between the trimmed V and J ends, which lost 6 bases and 0 bases, there was a span of 30 bases. The CDR3 reads CASSSYRDSGSTSSSYEQYF. The CDR3 DNA reads TGTGCCAGCAGCTCCTACCGGGATTCTGGCAGCACATCGAGCTCCTACGAGCAGTACTTC.

The V gene is TRBV15, the J gene TRBJ2-1; D might be TRBD1 (6 bases). Germline assignment: CDR1 LNHNV and CDR2 YYDKDF (reference sequence). V gave up 9 bases and J gave up 4 bases, with 13 bases separating them. The CDR3 spans 13 residues. The CDR3 loop reads CATRDTSYNEQFF. As DNA, the CDR3 is TGTGCCACTAGGGACACCTCTTACAATGAGCAGTTCTTC. The variable domain in full, completed from reference TRBV15 and TRBJ2-1, reads DAMVIQNPRYQVTQFGKPVTLSCSQTLNHNVMYWYQQKSSQAPKLLFHYYDKDFNNEADTPDNFQSRRPNTSFCFLDIRSPGLGDTAMYLCATRDTSYNEQFFGPGTRLTVL.

Details on this clone: The junction and the germline gene differ at one end; a read error may be behind it. The J gene is TRBJ1-6, the V gene TRBV5-4; perhaps TRBD1 as D (6 bases). CDR1 SGHNT and CDR2 YYREEE come from the germline V gene (reference sequence). This CDR3 has 16 amino acids. The CDR3 reads CASRLDSSSYNSPLHF. DNA for the CDR3: TGTGCCAGCAGATTGGACAGTAGCTCCTATAATTCACCCCTCCACTTT.

This rearrangement joins TRBV27 to TRBJ2-7; 8 positions match TRBD2. The ends lost 8 bases at V and 5 bases at J; junction bases unmatched: 11. The CDR3 length is 14 residues. Looked up from germline, CDR1 is MNHEY and CDR2 is SMNVEV (reference sequence). The CDR3 region has the DNA TGTGCCAGCGGACCTAGCGGGTCTATTGACGAGCAGTACTTC. Its translation: CASGPSGSIDEQYF.

J is TRBJ2-7 and V is TRBV30; TRBD2 matches 12 bases. CDR3 length equals 14 residues. V shed 7 bases, J shed 5 bases, and the junction held 9 bases outside the gene matches. The V gene's germline CDR1 is GTSNPN and CDR2 SVGIG (reference sequence). CDR3 sequence reads: CASTPGLAGDEQYF. The CDR3 bases are TGTGCCTCAACTCCGGGACTAGCGGGCGACGAGCAGTACTTC.

V and J are TRBV9 and TRBJ1-4; maybe TRBD1 (5 bases). Germline V gene sequence: CDR1 SGDLS, CDR2 YYNGEE. The CDR3 extends over 15 amino acids. V was shortened by 0 bases and J by 5 bases, with 11 bases between the two germline ends. CDR3 sequence: CASSVGTGINEKLFF. DNA of the CDR3: TGTGCCAGCAGCGTAGGAACAGGAATAAATGAAAAACTGTTTTTT.

The V gene is TRBV28, the J gene TRBJ2-3, with D perhaps matching TRBD1 (5 bases). CDR1 and CDR2 from the germline V gene are MDHEN and SYDVKM. The CDR3 length is 16 residues. Trimming stripped 5 bases from V and 3 bases from J, with 18 bases between. For the CDR3, the DNA is TGTGCCAGCAGTCCACCTCACCGCGCAGGGACAGATACGCAGTATTTT. It codes for CASSPPHRAGTDTQYF.